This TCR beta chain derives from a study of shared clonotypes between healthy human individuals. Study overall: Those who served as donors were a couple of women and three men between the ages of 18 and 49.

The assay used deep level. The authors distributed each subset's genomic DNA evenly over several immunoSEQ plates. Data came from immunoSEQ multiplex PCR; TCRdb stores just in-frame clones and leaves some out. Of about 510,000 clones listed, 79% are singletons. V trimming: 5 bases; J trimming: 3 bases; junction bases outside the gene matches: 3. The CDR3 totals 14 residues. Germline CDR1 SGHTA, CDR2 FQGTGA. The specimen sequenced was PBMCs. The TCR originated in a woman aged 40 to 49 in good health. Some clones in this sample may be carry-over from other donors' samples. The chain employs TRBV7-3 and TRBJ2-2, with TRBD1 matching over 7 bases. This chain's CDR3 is CASSLRGYTGELFF. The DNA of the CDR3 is TGTGCCAGCAGCCTCAGGGGGTACACCGGGGAGCTGTTTTTT.